The sequence of this T cell receptor (beta chain) was determined in a study of T cells in localized non-small cell lung cancer. Study outcomes and limitations: Exceeding tumor, uninvolved adjacent lung had the highest T cell clonality. Heterogeneity remains possible because sequencing was limited to only one tumor region. Across samples, adjacent lung featured a median roughly 60 of the top 100 tumor clones.

Trimming cost V 7 bases and J 5 bases, with 11 bases left between them. CDR1 is LGHNT and CDR2 is FRNRAP in the germline V gene. The CDR3 sequence is 12 residues long. Clones were sequenced by immunoSEQ multiplex PCR, and TCRdb holds only the in-frame ones, with some missing. Of approximately 1,000 clones listed, about 19% are singletons. Remarks on this clone: The antigen remains undetermined.

The clonotype comes from a female donor of 60 years or more with stage I squamous cell lung carcinoma. The gene calls are TRBV12-5 and TRBJ2-5; no firm D call. Source: lung tumor tissue, taken before any cancer treatment. The CDR3 spells CASAPSWETQYF. In DNA form, the CDR3 reads TGTGCTAGTGCCCCCTCGTGGGAGACCCAGTACTTC.